This T cell receptor (beta chain) was captured in a study of blood T cells in healthy people across ages. This clonotype has only a few counts. The use of a sample-barcoded 5' primer and a J-beta primer mix characterized a second PCR of roughly 6 to 12 cycles. Tagging of each cDNA molecule was performed by a template-switch adaptor with 12 random nucleotides. MiXCR was run by TCRdb on the 5' RACE reads, yielding one entry per CDR3 protein. The sample has about 2 million distinct CDR3 sequences, roughly 50% seen once. The source is a woman in her thirties or forties in good health. The sequenced sample was blood.

This CDR3 reads CASTQQGAFEETQYF. The CDR3, as DNA: TGTGCCAGCACCCAACAGGGGGCGTTTGAAGAGACCCAGTACTTC. The V gene is TRBV25-1, the J gene TRBJ2-5, with 9 bases lining up with TRBD1. The CDR3 totals 15 residues. CDR1 MGHDK and CDR2 SYGVNS come from the germline V gene. V gave up 7 bases and J gave up 3 bases; unmatched junction bases: 9.